The next 3 T cell receptor beta chains were all read from a single sample in a study of T cells in Graves' hyperthyroidism and ophthalmopathy. RNA transcripts yielded amplified TCR beta CDR3 regions. Initially, a first-round RT-PCR of the TCR CDR3 employed the HTBI primer set. Via MiXCR, TCRdb re-called the multiplex PCR reads, giving one row per CDR3 protein. This table holds about 580,000 distinct CDR3 sequences, approximately 13% found once. Sequencing used blood. The receptors stem from a woman aged 30 to 39 with Graves' hyperthyroidism that later progressed to Graves' ophthalmopathy.

The table lists this clonotype with many counts. This chain links TRBV20-1 with TRBJ1-4, with no clear D. The length of the CDR3 is 14 residues. Per germline, CDR1 DFQATT and CDR2 SNEGSKA (reference sequence). Deletions cut 6 bases from V and 4 bases from J, with 15 bases between. The CDR3 nucleotides are TGCAGTGCCGTTGATCCCGGAAATAATGAAAAACTGTTTTTT. Amino acid sequence: CSAVDPGNNEKLFF.

This clonotype was seen ten or more times. The chain has TRBV2 and TRBJ2-1; 14 positions match TRBD2. This CDR3 spans 22 amino acids. Trimming at V came to 3 bases and at J to 1 base, leaving 17 bases not matched to a gene. Germline values: CDR1 SNHLY, CDR2 FYNNEI. CDR3 DNA sequence: TGTGCCAGCAGTGAGCCAATTCCCGGGACTAGCGGGAGTTTATCGTCCTACAATGAGCAGTTCTTC. Translating gives CASSEPIPGTSGSLSSYNEQFF.

Of note for this clonotype: Germline is not matched at one junction end, which may reflect a read error. The rearrangement uses TRBV12-3 or TRBV12-4 and TRBJ2-2, with D hard to call. The CDR3 length is 15 residues. CDR3 region: CSSTTTLPRTGQLFF. Here the CDR3 DNA reads TGTTCCAGCACCACAACCCTCCCGCGCACCGGGCAGCTGTTTTTT.